This TCR beta chain was obtained from a study of early T cells in non-severe SARS-CoV-2 infection. MiXCR was run by TCRdb on the 5' RACE reads, yielding one entry per CDR3 protein. The data show tens of thousands of distinct CDR3 sequences, 9% to 15% seen once. The V and J ends lost 4 bases and 2 bases, in that order; junction bases with no gene match: 4. The CDR3 runs 16 residues. CDR1 is ENHRY and CDR2 is SYGVKD in the germline V gene. The specimen was whole blood. The receptor comes from an adult who was a healthcare worker with PCR-confirmed SARS-CoV-2 infection or an uninfected control (not recorded which). This sequence joins TRBV10-3 and TRBJ2-7; 14 bases align to TRBD2. The CDR3 reads CAISAPGLAGAYEQYF. The CDR3 DNA is TGTGCCATCAGTGCGCCGGGACTAGCGGGAGCCTACGAGCAGTACTTC.